The sequence of this T cell receptor (beta chain) was determined in a study of T cells in Graves' hyperthyroidism and ophthalmopathy. On the study more broadly: Prior to any treatment, at the point of initial diagnosis, peripheral blood was collected. The study, taken as a whole, reports: Patients with ophthalmopathy were separated from those with stable hyperthyroidism by a 13 V-J model.

This clonotype was seen a few times. Antigen unknown. Germline V CDR1 and CDR2: SNHLY, FYNNEI. CDR3 length: 16 amino acids. After removal of 1 base from V and 4 bases from J, the junction contained 4 bases not matched to a gene. Diagnosis of hyperthyroidism was new in patients aged 18 to 65, and its duration was under 2 months. Diagnosis rested on symptoms, serum thyroxine and TRAb, thyroid ultrasound, and orbital computed tomography. What was amplified from RNA transcripts were TCR beta CDR3 regions. When the TCR CDR3 underwent first-round RT-PCR, the HTBI primer set was used. TCRdb reprocessed the multiplex PCR reads via MiXCR and lists one record per CDR3 protein. The table lists 550,000 to 600,000 distinct CDR3 sequences, around 15% of them singletons.

The gene calls are TRBV2 and TRBJ2-2, with 9 bases that match TRBD1. Sequenced: blood. The clonotype originates from a woman under 30 with Graves' hyperthyroidism. The CDR3 bases are TGTGCCAGCAGTGAAGAAGGGACAGGGATCACCGGGGAGCTGTTTTTT. Translating gives CASSEEGTGITGELFF.